These T cell receptor beta chains were read from a single sample in a study of blood T cell repertoires in COVID-19. Profiled with immunoSEQ multiplex PCR; TCRdb holds only in-frame clones, not every one. The data hold under 250,000 clones, with 70% to 90% observed a single time. Sequenced input: PBMCs or T cells enriched from blood (not recorded which). These receptors all come from a woman aged 45-60 years with acute COVID-19. The CDR3 runs from the conserved cysteine through the conserved F or W. Each record gives: V gene, D gene, CDR3 length, clone size, J gene, CDR3 protein, CDR3 DNA. D genes are given only for firm matches. Clone size is shown for a subset of rows, as once, few, many or a class of expanded clone.

>TRBV10-2|NA|11|NA|TRBJ2-3
CASNERDTQYF
TGCGCCAGCAACGAGCGGGATACGCAGTATTTT
>TRBV4-1|NA|15|NA|TRBJ1-5
CASQGGAGAGQPQHF
TGCGCCAGTCAAGGTGGAGCGGGGGCCGGACAGCCCCAGCATTTT
>TRBV2|TRBD1|13|NA|TRBJ1-1
CASSVKGGGEAFF
TGTGCCAGCAGTGTGAAAGGGGGCGGAGAAGCTTTCTTT
>TRBV6-1|TRBD1|19|NA|TRBJ1-2
CASSERFRDRGLIVYGYTF
TGTGCCAGCAGTGAAAGGTTCCGGGACAGGGGGCTAATAGTTTATGGCTACACCTTC
>TRBV3-1/TRBV3-2|NA|14|NA|TRBJ1-3
CASSHWLSPNTIYF
TGTGCCAGCAGCCATTGGCTTTCTCCCAACACCATATATTTT
>TRBV5-6|NA|14|NA|TRBJ1-6
CASSPIRDNSPLHF
TGTGCCAGCAGCCCGATACGGGATAATTCACCCCTCCACTTT
>TRBV19|NA|14|NA|TRBJ1-2
CASSKAVANYGYTF
TGTGCCAGTAGTAAGGCGGTAGCTAACTATGGCTACACCTTC
>TRBV10-3|TRBD1|14|NA|TRBJ1-1
CAISEGDRYNEAFF
TGTGCCATCAGTGAGGGGGACAGGTATAATGAAGCTTTCTTT
>TRBV9|TRBD1|14|NA|TRBJ2-1
CASSLAGGYNEQFF
TGTGCCAGCAGCCTCGCAGGGGGTTACAATGAGCAGTTCTTC
>TRBV6-5|NA|12|NA|TRBJ1-2
CASSSQDYGYTF
TGTGCCAGCAGTTCACAGGATTATGGCTACACCTTC
>TRBV9|NA|15|few|TRBJ1-4
CASSAGVATNEKLFF
TGTGCCAGCAGCGCGGGGGTCGCAACTAATGAAAAACTGTTTTTT
>TRBV7-2|TRBD1|15|NA|TRBJ1-2
CASSLTRGRGYGYTF
TGTGCCAGCAGCTTAACGAGGGGGCGAGGCTATGGCTACACCTTC
>TRBV11-2|NA|17|NA|TRBJ2-4
CASSLREAKLAKNIQYF
TGTGCCAGCAGCTTAAGGGAGGCAAAACTAGCCAAAAACATTCAGTACTTC
>TRBV7-2|NA|15|once|TRBJ1-4
CASSSDISTNEKLFF
TGTGCCAGCAGCTCGGACATCTCAACTAATGAAAAACTGTTTTTT
>TRBV10-2|NA|15|few|TRBJ1-2
CASSESVGGGYGYTF
TGCGCCAGCAGTGAGTCGGTGGGAGGAGGCTATGGCTACACCTTC
>TRBV11-2|NA|14|NA|TRBJ2-3
CASSLDLAADTQYF
TGTGCCAGCAGCTTAGATCTCGCAGCAGATACGCAGTATTTT
>TRBV10-3|TRBD2|15|NA|TRBJ2-5
CAISLSGGAGETQYF
TGTGCCATCAGTCTTAGCGGGGGGGCCGGTGAGACCCAGTACTTC
>TRBV21-1|NA|16|NA|TRBJ2-2
CASSKGRGAGTGELFF
TGTGCCAGCAGCAAAGGTCGGGGGGCCGGCACCGGGGAGCTGTTTTTT
>TRBV5-1|TRBD1|17|NA|TRBJ2-1
CASSLGAGTGNYNEQFF
TGCGCCAGCAGCTTGGGCGCCGGGACAGGGAACTACAATGAGCAGTTCTTC
>TRBV7-9|NA|18|NA|TRBJ1-5
CASSLGARGRESNQPQHF
TGTGCCAGCAGCTTAGGGGCCCGTGGTCGGGAAAGCAATCAGCCCCAGCATTTT
>TRBV30|TRBD1|13|NA|TRBJ1-1
CAWSRTGDTEAFF
TGTGCCTGGAGTAGGACAGGGGACACTGAAGCTTTCTTT
>TRBV7-8|TRBD1|16|NA|TRBJ2-7
CASSLVGDRATYEQYF
TGTGCCAGCAGCTTAGTGGGGGACAGGGCAACCTACGAGCAGTACTTC